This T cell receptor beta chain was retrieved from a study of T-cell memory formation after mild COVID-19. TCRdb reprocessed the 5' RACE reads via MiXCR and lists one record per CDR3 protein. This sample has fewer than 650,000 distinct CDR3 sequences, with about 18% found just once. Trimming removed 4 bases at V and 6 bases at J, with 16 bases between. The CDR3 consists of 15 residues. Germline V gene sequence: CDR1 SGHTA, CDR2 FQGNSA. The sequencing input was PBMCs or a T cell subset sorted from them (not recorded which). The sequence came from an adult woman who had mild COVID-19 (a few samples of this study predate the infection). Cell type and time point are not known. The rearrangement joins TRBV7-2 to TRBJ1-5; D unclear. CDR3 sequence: CASSSTIGMGQPQHF. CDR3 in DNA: TGTGCCAGCAGCTCCACGATAGGGATGGGTCAGCCCCAGCATTTT.